The text below deals with one T cell receptor beta chain. Its antigen is unidentified. CDR3 length: 15 amino acids. V lost 5 bases to trimming and J lost 1 base; unmatched junction nucleotides: 7. Germline assignment: CDR1 MNHEY and CDR2 SVGAGI. The data were taken from a study of somatic mutations in cytotoxic T cells in rheumatoid arthritis. The overall study: Flow cytometric sorting isolated some V beta antibody-stained T-cell populations at nearly 100% purity, and among them were V beta1+ cells that underwent TCRB sequencing.

Positive magnetic bead selection was used to isolate CD4+ and CD8+ cells; purity was checked by flow cytometry. Measured with immunoSEQ multiplex PCR; TCRdb has only the in-frame clones, and not every one. The sample lists approximately 33,000 clones, approximately 84% seen once, with roughly 3.2% in the top ten. Overall study findings and caveats: In about an eighth of the roughly 60 patients, the largest CD8+ clone exceeded 20% of CD8+ cells. Among rheumatoid arthritis patients, TRBV07 appeared slightly underrepresented, and this finding was left without any adjustment for multiple comparisons.

The origin of this receptor is a man aged 35 to 55 in good health. V is TRBV6-5 and J is TRBJ2-7, with TRBD2 matching 8 bases. Sequencing input: CD8+ T cells sorted from blood. For the CDR3, the DNA is TGTGCCAGCAGTGGTACTAGCGGATCGTCCTACGAGCAGTACTTC. Translated, it gives CASSGTSGSSYEQYF.